This is a list of T cell receptor beta chains from one sample in a study of T-cell reconstitution after alpha-beta-depleted transplantation in children. TCRdb re-analysed the PCR reads in MiXCR, keeping a single row per CDR3 protein. Of fewer than 750,000 distinct CDR3 sequences listed, over 25% are singletons. This sample comprised PBMCs, obtained before TCRalphabeta/CD19-depleted stem cell transplant. Receptors were obtained from a boy younger than two with Wiskott-Aldrich syndrome, due to receive a stem cell transplant. CDR3s include the opening cysteine and the closing phenylalanine or tryptophan. The order of the fields is CDR3 protein, CDR3 DNA, J gene, D gene, clone size, V gene. The D gene is left open where the match is weak. Only some rows state a clone size, as once, few, many or a class for expanded clones.

CDR3 protein: CASSLVDGQTSGNTIYF; CDR3 DNA: TGCGCCAGCAGCTTGGTCGATGGGCAGACCTCTGGAAACACCATATATTTT; J gene: TRBJ1-3; D gene: NA; clone size: NA; V gene: TRBV5-1
CDR3 protein: CASSWSSSALTYEQYF; CDR3 DNA: TGTGCCAGCAGTTGGTCCTCTTCCGCGTTAACCTACGAGCAGTACTTC; J gene: TRBJ2-7; D gene: NA; clone size: NA; V gene: TRBV27
CDR3 protein: CATARTSGREGEQFF; CDR3 DNA: TGTGCCACCGCAAGGACTAGCGGGAGAGAGGGTGAGCAGTTCTTC; J gene: TRBJ2-1; D gene: TRBD2; clone size: NA; V gene: TRBV24-1
CDR3 protein: CASSPVGRPYNEQFF; CDR3 DNA: TGCGCCAGCAGCCCTGTCGGCCGACCCTACAATGAGCAGTTCTTC; J gene: TRBJ2-1; D gene: NA; clone size: few; V gene: TRBV5-1
CDR3 protein: CASSPQTGDEQYF; CDR3 DNA: TGCGCCAGCAGCCCTCAGACAGGGGACGAGCAGTACTTC; J gene: TRBJ2-7; D gene: TRBD1; clone size: NA; V gene: TRBV5-1
CDR3 protein: CASSRLAGSGTDTQYF; CDR3 DNA: TGTGCCAGCAGCCGCCTAGCGGGATCGGGGACAGATACGCAGTATTTT; J gene: TRBJ2-3; D gene: TRBD2; clone size: NA; V gene: TRBV7-3
CDR3 protein: CSARDKGETQYF; CDR3 DNA: TGCAGTGCTAGAGATAAGGGTGAGACCCAGTACTTC; J gene: TRBJ2-5; D gene: NA; clone size: NA; V gene: TRBV20-1
CDR3 protein: CAISELAEQFF; CDR3 DNA: TGTGCCATCAGTGAGTTGGCTGAGCAGTTCTTC; J gene: TRBJ2-1; D gene: NA; clone size: few; V gene: TRBV10-3
CDR3 protein: CASSFQATPQETQYF; CDR3 DNA: TGTGCCAGCAGCTTCCAGGCCACTCCCCAAGAGACCCAGTACTTC; J gene: TRBJ2-5; D gene: NA; clone size: few; V gene: TRBV7-6
CDR3 protein: CASSPRVTGGYTEAFF; CDR3 DNA: TGCGCCAGCAGCCCAAGAGTGACAGGGGGCTACACTGAAGCTTTCTTT; J gene: TRBJ1-1; D gene: TRBD1; clone size: few; V gene: TRBV4-1
CDR3 protein: CSARGGTPKRRNQPQHF; CDR3 DNA: TGCAGTGCTAGAGGGGGGACCCCCAAGCGTCGCAATCAGCCCCAGCATTTT; J gene: TRBJ1-5; D gene: NA; clone size: few; V gene: TRBV20-1
CDR3 protein: CSATKDRPYEQYF; CDR3 DNA: TGCAGTGCTACCAAGGACAGACCCTACGAGCAGTACTTC; J gene: TRBJ2-7; D gene: NA; clone size: few; V gene: TRBV20-1
CDR3 protein: CASSFFPWTGSGAYEQYF; CDR3 DNA: TGTGCCAGCAGTTTTTTCCCCTGGACAGGGAGTGGAGCCTACGAGCAGTACTTC; J gene: TRBJ2-7; D gene: TRBD1; clone size: once; V gene: TRBV12-3/TRBV12-4
CDR3 protein: CSAILAGGQKDTQYF; CDR3 DNA: TGCAGTGCAATCTTAGCGGGAGGGCAGAAAGATACGCAGTATTTT; J gene: TRBJ2-3; D gene: TRBD2; clone size: NA; V gene: TRBV20-1
CDR3 protein: CASTPLGTDTQYF; CDR3 DNA: TGCGCCAGCACCCCTTTAGGCACAGATACGCAGTATTTT; J gene: TRBJ2-3; D gene: NA; clone size: NA; V gene: TRBV5-1
CDR3 protein: CSAIGLAGDEQYF; CDR3 DNA: TGCAGTGCTATCGGACTAGCGGGGGACGAGCAGTACTTC; J gene: TRBJ2-7; D gene: TRBD2; clone size: NA; V gene: TRBV20-1
CDR3 protein: CASSLRTTFNEQFF; CDR3 DNA: TGTGCCAGCAGCCTAAGGACTACCTTTAATGAGCAGTTCTTC; J gene: TRBJ2-1; D gene: NA; clone size: few; V gene: TRBV12-3/TRBV12-4
CDR3 protein: CSASSGTFYGYTF; CDR3 DNA: TGCAGTGCTAGTAGTGGGACATTCTATGGCTACACCTTC; J gene: TRBJ1-2; D gene: NA; clone size: NA; V gene: TRBV20-1
CDR3 protein: CASSLRGTRGVETQYF; CDR3 DNA: TGTGCCAGCAGCTTAAGAGGGACTAGGGGCGTGGAGACCCAGTACTTC; J gene: TRBJ2-5; D gene: TRBD2; clone size: NA; V gene: TRBV7-3
CDR3 protein: CAWETGRTDTQYF; CDR3 DNA: TGTGCCTGGGAGACAGGGCGCACAGATACGCAGTATTTT; J gene: TRBJ2-3; D gene: TRBD1; clone size: NA; V gene: TRBV30
CDR3 protein: CASSYQGGGRGIMAQYF; CDR3 DNA: TGTGCCAGCAGTTACCAAGGGGGCGGGAGGGGAATTATGGCCCAGTACTTC; J gene: TRBJ2-5; D gene: TRBD2; clone size: NA; V gene: TRBV6-5
CDR3 protein: CASSPKGTDTQYF; CDR3 DNA: TGTGCCAGCAGCCCAAAGGGCACAGATACGCAGTATTTT; J gene: TRBJ2-3; D gene: NA; clone size: few; V gene: TRBV28
CDR3 protein: CASTTTRGYTGELFF; CDR3 DNA: TGTGCCAGCACCACGACACGGGGATACACCGGGGAGCTGTTTTTT; J gene: TRBJ2-2; D gene: NA; clone size: few; V gene: TRBV3-1
CDR3 protein: CSVAKRGGEYNEQFF; CDR3 DNA: TGCAGCGTGGCTAAAAGGGGAGGGGAATACAATGAGCAGTTCTTC; J gene: TRBJ2-1; D gene: TRBD2; clone size: NA; V gene: TRBV29-1
CDR3 protein: CAISRYGGGPKGDTHTDTQYF; CDR3 DNA: TGTGCCATTTCGAGGTACGGGGGAGGACCCAAGGGAGACACACACACAGATACGCAGTATTTT; J gene: TRBJ2-3; D gene: NA; clone size: few; V gene: TRBV10-3
CDR3 protein: CASSPGIAGQETQYF; CDR3 DNA: TGCGCCAGCAGCCCCGGTATAGCGGGGCAAGAGACCCAGTACTTC; J gene: TRBJ2-5; D gene: TRBD2; clone size: NA; V gene: TRBV5-1
CDR3 protein: CSATGTSLYEQYF; CDR3 DNA: TGCAGTGCTACCGGGACTAGCCTCTACGAGCAGTACTTC; J gene: TRBJ2-7; D gene: TRBD2; clone size: NA; V gene: TRBV20-1
CDR3 protein: CASDRTSAPKTQYF; CDR3 DNA: TGTGCCAGCGACAGGACTAGCGCGCCTAAAACCCAGTACTTC; J gene: TRBJ2-5; D gene: TRBD2; clone size: NA; V gene: TRBV2
CDR3 protein: CASSPRDTQKCNEQFF; CDR3 DNA: TGTGCCAGCAGTCCACGGGACACCCAAAAGTGCAATGAGCAGTTCTTC; J gene: TRBJ2-1; D gene: NA; clone size: NA; V gene: TRBV27
CDR3 protein: CASSHPRTRYF; CDR3 DNA: TGTGCCAGCAGCCATCCTCGGACCCGATACTTC; J gene: TRBJ2-4; D gene: NA; clone size: few; V gene: TRBV4-2
CDR3 protein: CASRQSSYNEQFF; CDR3 DNA: TGTGCCAGCAGACAGTCCTCCTACAATGAGCAGTTCTTC; J gene: TRBJ2-1; D gene: NA; clone size: few; V gene: TRBV27
CDR3 protein: CASSLELNQPQHF; CDR3 DNA: TGTGCCAGCAGCTTAGAACTCAATCAGCCCCAGCATTTT; J gene: TRBJ1-5; D gene: NA; clone size: NA; V gene: TRBV7-2
CDR3 protein: CASSLKGDEQYF; CDR3 DNA: TGCGCCAGCAGCTTAAAGGGGGACGAGCAGTACTTC; J gene: TRBJ2-7; D gene: NA; clone size: few; V gene: TRBV5-1
CDR3 protein: CASSGTGGFYGYTF; CDR3 DNA: TGTGCCAGCAGTGGGACAGGGGGCTTCTATGGCTACACCTTC; J gene: TRBJ1-2; D gene: TRBD1; clone size: few; V gene: TRBV6-1
CDR3 protein: CASSSLAGATDTQYF; CDR3 DNA: TGTGCCAGCAGTTCCCTAGCGGGAGCCACAGATACGCAGTATTTT; J gene: TRBJ2-3; D gene: TRBD2; clone size: few; V gene: TRBV6-5
CDR3 protein: CSASPTQSSYNEQFF; CDR3 DNA: TGCAGTGCTAGCCCTACCCAGAGCTCCTACAATGAGCAGTTCTTC; J gene: TRBJ2-1; D gene: NA; clone size: NA; V gene: TRBV20-1
CDR3 protein: CSARGGVSEKLFF; CDR3 DNA: TGCAGTGCTAGGGGGGGCGTAAGCGAAAAACTGTTTTTT; J gene: TRBJ1-4; D gene: NA; clone size: NA; V gene: TRBV20-1
CDR3 protein: CSARDLAGVSYEQYF; CDR3 DNA: TGCAGTGCTAGAGATCTAGCGGGCGTCTCCTACGAGCAGTACTTC; J gene: TRBJ2-7; D gene: TRBD2; clone size: few; V gene: TRBV20-1
CDR3 protein: CASSFWPRLAGTSSDTQYF; CDR3 DNA: TGCGCCAGCAGCTTCTGGCCACGACTAGCGGGAACGAGTTCAGATACGCAGTATTTT; J gene: TRBJ2-3; D gene: TRBD2; clone size: NA; V gene: TRBV5-1
CDR3 protein: CASSLATGRPQHF; CDR3 DNA: TGTGCCAGCAGTTTAGCGACAGGGAGGCCCCAGCATTTT; J gene: TRBJ1-5; D gene: TRBD1; clone size: NA; V gene: TRBV12-3/TRBV12-4
CDR3 protein: CASSYGTANYGYTF; CDR3 DNA: TGCGCCAGCAGCTACGGGACAGCAAACTATGGCTACACCTTC; J gene: TRBJ1-2; D gene: TRBD1; clone size: NA; V gene: TRBV5-1
CDR3 protein: CAIRQKRDRSTEAFF; CDR3 DNA: TGTGCCATCAGGCAAAAAAGGGACAGAAGCACTGAAGCTTTCTTT; J gene: TRBJ1-1; D gene: TRBD1; clone size: NA; V gene: TRBV10-3
CDR3 protein: CASSLVRAETQYF; CDR3 DNA: TGTGCCAGCAGTTTGGTCAGGGCGGAGACCCAGTACTTC; J gene: TRBJ2-5; D gene: NA; clone size: few; V gene: TRBV12-3/TRBV12-4
CDR3 protein: CASSRNTGVGRTDTQYF; CDR3 DNA: TGCGCCAGCAGCCGCAATACAGGGGTTGGTAGGACAGATACGCAGTATTTT; J gene: TRBJ2-3; D gene: TRBD1; clone size: NA; V gene: TRBV5-1
CDR3 protein: CASSMTSMNEQFF; CDR3 DNA: TGTGCCAGCAGTATGACTAGTATGAATGAGCAGTTCTTC; J gene: TRBJ2-1; D gene: NA; clone size: few; V gene: TRBV28